Described below is a single T cell receptor (beta chain) sequence and its context. The gene names given are mouse names. The CDR3 is cut off 1 residue early in the read; its end comes from the germline J gene. CDR3 sequences, V/J genes, frequencies and template counts came from survey-depth TCRbeta sequencing. Only in-frame clones appear in the TCRdb table, and some are missing; sequencing was by immunoSEQ multiplex PCR. Of about 5,900 clones in the sample, 48% were seen once. The record originates from a study of tissue T cells after allogeneic stem cell transplantation. The time point is: mouse harvest day 14 after allogeneic transplant. Tail vein injection delivered 10^7 T-cell-depleted bone marrow cells and 10^6 splenic CD5+ T cells. This mouse GVHD model was MHC-mismatched B6 to BALB/c, profiled day 7 or 14. Germline loops: CDR1 KGHPV, CDR2 FQNQEV (reference sequence). V lost 6 bases and J lost 6, with 8 bases in between. This CDR3 contains 12 residues.

Input material: gut tissue. The clonotype comes from a female BALB/c mouse given C57BL/6 T cells with graft-versus-host disease after an allogeneic hematopoietic cell transplant. The rearrangement uses TRBV26 and TRBJ2-2; weak D call: TRBD1 (5 bases). The CDR3 bases that were read are TGTGCCAGCAGCCTCAGGGCCGGGCAGCTCTAC. Translating gives CASSLRAGQLY. The CDR3, in full, reads CASSLRAGQLYF.